Listed below are T cell receptor beta chains from one sample, sequenced in a study of shared clonotypes between healthy human individuals. Generated by immunoSEQ multiplex PCR, the TCRdb table keeps only in-frame clones and is missing some. The table includes a few hundred thousand clones, about 80% detected once. Source material: PBMCs. The receptor set was obtained from a middle-aged woman in good health. Some clones in this sample may be carry-over from other donors' samples. Both conserved end residues are trimmed from each CDR3. Each record gives: V gene, J gene, CDR3 protein.

V gene: TRBV2
J gene: TRBJ2-3
CDR3 protein: ASSGGGGLALY

V gene: TRBV2
J gene: TRBJ2-5
CDR3 protein: ASRGGVRETQY

V gene: TRBV11-2
J gene: TRBJ2-7
CDR3 protein: ASSPGGIYEQY

V gene: TRBV19
J gene: TRBJ2-3
CDR3 protein: ASSIGTRADTQY

V gene: TRBV5-1
J gene: TRBJ1-1
CDR3 protein: ASSLGPQGDGTEAF

V gene: TRBV5-6
J gene: TRBJ2-2
CDR3 protein: ASSTTSGGNTGELF

V gene: TRBV28
J gene: TRBJ1-3
CDR3 protein: ASSNDGGLGGNTIY

V gene: TRBV5-6
J gene: TRBJ2-1
CDR3 protein: ASSLPGQGRKGNEQF

V gene: TRBV19
J gene: TRBJ2-2
CDR3 protein: ASTASGGRGFTGELF

V gene: TRBV18
J gene: TRBJ1-2
CDR3 protein: ASSPRGRQDGYT

V gene: TRBV4-1
J gene: TRBJ2-3
CDR3 protein: ASSQEYLSTDTQY

V gene: TRBV7-2
J gene: TRBJ1-2
CDR3 protein: ASSLASPTDSYGYT

V gene: TRBV28
J gene: TRBJ1-6
CDR3 protein: ASTSPLGMHSPLH

V gene: TRBV6-6
J gene: TRBJ2-1
CDR3 protein: ASSYSDRAEQF

V gene: TRBV4-2
J gene: TRBJ1-4
CDR3 protein: ASSSGQGNEKLF

V gene: TRBV18
J gene: TRBJ2-7
CDR3 protein: ASSLGLAGMNEQY

V gene: TRBV9
J gene: TRBJ2-5
CDR3 protein: ASSRSGQGGQETQY

V gene: TRBV2
J gene: TRBJ2-5
CDR3 protein: ASNRGLQETQY

V gene: TRBV18
J gene: TRBJ2-1
CDR3 protein: ASSPQGLAGGSNEQF

V gene: TRBV6-5
J gene: TRBJ1-2
CDR3 protein: ASSYSTQGSYGYT

V gene: TRBV6-5
J gene: TRBJ2-1
CDR3 protein: ASSYVASGTNEQF

V gene: TRBV5-6
J gene: TRBJ2-7
CDR3 protein: ASSLGQGNPYEQY

V gene: TRBV15
J gene: TRBJ2-2
CDR3 protein: ATKGEYTGELF